The clone carrying this T cell receptor (beta chain) was recorded once. Antigen: not known. RNA transcripts provided the source from which TCR beta CDR3 regions were amplified. In the first-round RT-PCR of the TCR CDR3, the HTBI primer set was used. TCRdb re-called the multiplex PCR reads with MiXCR, one entry per CDR3 protein. This sample has under 500,000 distinct CDR3 sequences, with around 15% found just once. This entry belongs to a study of T cells in Graves' hyperthyroidism and ophthalmopathy. The germline gives CDR1 SGDLS, CDR2 YYNGEE. The CDR3 covers 14 residues. With 5 bases clipped from V and 5 bases from J, the junction kept 10 bases outside the gene matches. Study results and limitations: Most clonotypes expanded in the thyroid (above 0.001) were also present in blood.

Patients affected by ophthalmopathy presented a Clinical Activity Score of at least 3, a NOSPECS grade of at least 4, and disease duration below 3 months. Patients having uncontrolled infection, another autoimmune disease, pregnancy or lactation were not included. Isolation of PBMCs was performed on around 10 ml fresh peripheral blood. This sequence was found in a middle-aged man with Graves' ophthalmopathy. The sample comprised blood. The V call is TRBV9, the J call TRBJ2-7; 7 bases fit TRBD1. The CDR3 loop reads CASSKTGFVHEQYF. Written as DNA, the CDR3 is TGTGCCAGCAGTAAGACAGGGTTCGTCCACGAGCAGTACTTC.